This TCR beta chain derives from a study of T-cell reconstitution after alpha-beta-depleted transplantation in children. This clonotype has just a few counts. Preparation of the TCRbeta library was carried out with unique molecular identifiers. TCRdb re-called the PCR reads through MiXCR, storing one row per CDR3 protein. Of 150,000 to 200,000 distinct CDR3 sequences listed, over 5.5% are singletons. V was pared by 0 bases and J by 9 bases, with 15 bases between. The CDR3 spans 16 residues. The germline V gene encodes CDR1 SGHDN and CDR2 FVKESK. This material consisted of PBMCs from the stem cell graft donor, taken from the stem cell graft. The gene calls are TRBV14 and TRBJ1-6; the D gene is possibly TRBD1 (6 bases). The origin of this receptor is a human donor who donated a stem cell graft to a child with Wiskott-Aldrich syndrome. Written as DNA, the CDR3 is TGTGCCAGCAGCCAAGAGGACAGCGTGTGGGGTTCACCCCTCCACTTT. Encoded protein: CASSQEDSVWGSPLHF.